The 32 T cell receptor beta chains presented below share a single source sample, sequenced in a study of blood T cell repertoires in COVID-19. Sequencing was performed with immunoSEQ multiplex PCR; in TCRdb, only in-frame clones are kept and a portion is missing. This repertoire shows approximately 150,000 clones, approximately 81% found once; its top ten account for roughly 5%. Sequenced sample: PBMCs or T cells enriched from blood (not recorded which). The receptors were gathered from a woman aged 40-49 years with acute COVID-19.

The chain has TRBV30 and TRBJ2-7; possibly TRBD1 for D (6 bases). Germline-derived CDR1 and CDR2 are GTSNPN and SVGIG (reference sequence). The CDR3 is 14 amino acids. The V gene lost 4 bases and the J gene lost 2 bases, with 15 bases spanning the gap. The CDR3 nucleotides are TGTGCCTGGACCCGACAGGACAGTCCCTACGAGCAGTACTTC. Its translation: CAWTRQDSPYEQYF. The whole variable domain, filled in from reference TRBV30 and TRBJ2-7, reads SQTIHQWPATLVQPVGSPLSLECTVEGTSNPNLYWYRQAAGRGLQLLFYSVGIGQISSEVPQNLSASRPQDRQFILSSKKLLLSDSGFYLCAWTRQDSPYEQYFGPGTRLTVT.

The V gene is TRBV4-1, the J gene TRBJ2-1; 12 nucleotides line up with TRBD2. The V gene's germline CDR1 is MGHRA and CDR2 YSYEKL. V dropped 5 bases and J dropped 8; count of bases not matched to a gene: 7. There are 15 residues in the CDR3. The CDR3 region is CASSKTSGSFHEQFF. DNA of the CDR3: TGCGCCAGCAGCAAGACTAGCGGGAGTTTCCATGAGCAGTTCTTC.

This chain uses TRBV5-1 with TRBJ2-1; TRBD2 matches 14 bases. Losses at the gene ends were 4 bases for V and 3 bases for J; bases not matched to a gene: 3. Germline V lookup: CDR1 SGHRS, CDR2 YFSETQ. The CDR3 contains 16 residues. The CDR3 reads CASSTGLAGDYNEQFF. In nucleotides, the CDR3 is TGCGCCAGCAGCACGGGACTAGCGGGAGACTACAATGAGCAGTTCTTC.

The V and J genes are TRBV19 and TRBJ2-2; a weak D match, TRBD1 (6 bases). Germline V lookup: CDR1 LNHDA, CDR2 SQIVND (reference sequence). The CDR3 has 14 residues. V dropped 5 bases and J dropped 1 base, with 8 bases sitting between them. CDR3 region: CASSQQGNTGELFF. CDR3 nucleotide sequence: TGTGCCAGTAGTCAACAGGGGAACACCGGGGAGCTGTTTTTT. Full variable domain (rest looked up from reference TRBV19 and TRBJ2-2): DGGITQSPKYLFRKEGQNVTLSCEQNLNHDAMYWYRQDPGQGLRLIYYSQIVNDFQKGDIAEGYSVSREKKESFPLTVTSAQKNPTAFYLCASSQQGNTGELFFGEGSRLTVL.

The genes are TRBV7-3 and TRBJ2-2; 14 bases align to TRBD2. The V gene end was trimmed by 5 bases and the J gene end by 6 bases; junction bases not matched to a gene: 2. This CDR3 region has 15 residues. The germline CDR1 and CDR2 sequences are SGHTA and FQGTGA. In DNA, the CDR3 is TGTGCCAGCAGCCGGACTAGCGGGGGGCCCGGGGAGCTGTTTTTT. Its protein product is CASSRTSGGPGELFF.

The chain joins TRBV3-1 (or the pseudogene TRBV3-2) to TRBJ1-2; D gene unclear. The CDR3 runs 14 residues. The germline CDR1 and CDR2 sequences are LGHDT and YNNKEL (reference sequence). Trimming cost V 3 bases and J 2 bases, with 10 bases left between them. DNA of the CDR3: TGTGCCAGCAGCCACAGGAAAGCAAACTATGGCTACACCTTC. Residues: CASSHRKANYGYTF.

This clone was counted a single time. The V and J genes are TRBV18 and TRBJ1-5, with D unresolved. The CDR3 extends over 13 amino acids. V lost 3 bases, J lost 3 bases, and 6 bases lay in between. The germline CDR1 and CDR2 sequences are KGHSH and LQKENI. For the CDR3, the DNA is TGTGCCAGCTCACCGAGCTACAATCAGCCCCAGCATTTT. Translating it yields CASSPSYNQPQHF.

This clone was seen a single time. The chain uses TRBV5-1 and TRBJ2-5; 9 bases map to TRBD2. The length of the CDR3 is 15 residues. Germline CDR1 and CDR2: SGHRS and YFSETQ. V shed 4 bases, J shed 4 bases, and the junction held 8 bases outside the gene matches. CDR3 residues: CASSPTGTSRETQYF. DNA for the CDR3: TGCGCCAGCAGCCCCACCGGGACTAGCAGAGAGACCCAGTACTTC.

The sample holds a few counts of this clone. The chain recombines TRBV7-3 with TRBJ2-1; possible D gene TRBD1, 6 bases. Trimming left V 5 bases short and J 1 base short, with 15 bases between. The length of the CDR3 is 16 residues. From germline, CDR1 is SGHTA and CDR2 FQGTGA. CDR3 in amino acids: CASSLLGGVSYNEQFF. Here the CDR3 DNA reads TGTGCCAGCAGCCTCTTAGGGGGAGTGTCCTACAATGAGCAGTTCTTC.

The genes are TRBV5-1 and TRBJ2-3; TRBD2 matches at 11 bases. Germline lookup yields CDR1 SGHRS and CDR2 YFSETQ. After removal of 4 bases from V and 3 bases from J, the junction contained 16 bases not matched to a gene. The CDR3 loop spans 19 amino acids. CDR3 region: CASSPITGSGRARTDTQYF. The DNA for the CDR3 is TGCGCCAGCAGCCCGATTACGGGTAGCGGGAGGGCCCGTACAGATACGCAGTATTTT. Drawing the rest from reference TRBV5-1 and TRBJ2-3, the complete variable domain is KAGVTQTPRYLIKTRGQQVTLSCSPISGHRSVSWYQQTPGQGLQFLFEYFSETQRNKGNFPGRFSGRQFSNSRSEMNVSTLELGDSALYLCASSPITGSGRARTDTQYFGPGTRLTVL.

The genes are TRBV7-8 and TRBJ1-5; D may be TRBD1 (6 bases). V was cut by 2 bases and J by 5 bases, with 13 bases left in between. The CDR3 totals 15 residues. Germline loops: CDR1 SGHVS, CDR2 FQNEAQ. Written as DNA, the CDR3 is TGTGCCAGCAGCTTAATCTCGACAGGCTATCAGCCCCAGCATTTT. Translating gives CASSLISTGYQPQHF.

V and J are TRBV29-1 and TRBJ1-1, with a weak D call TRBD1 (5 bases). Per germline, CDR1 SQVTM and CDR2 ANQGSEA. V shed 2 bases and J shed 1 base, with 11 bases lying between them. CDR3 length: 14 amino acids. The DNA for the CDR3 is TGCAGCGTTGAAAGCCTGGGGCGGAACACTGAAGCTTTCTTT. The encoded protein is CSVESLGRNTEAFF.

The chain combines TRBV4-1 with TRBJ2-1, with D perhaps matching TRBD1 (6 bases). The germline V and J ends were trimmed by 5 bases and 6 bases, with 26 bases remaining between them. From germline, CDR1 is MGHRA and CDR2 YSYEKL. CDR3 size: 18 residues. The CDR3 spells CASSSPFSKARGGNEQFF. DNA for the CDR3: TGCGCCAGCAGCTCCCCCTTTTCCAAAGCGCGAGGGGGCAATGAGCAGTTCTTC.

The V gene is TRBV5-1, the J gene TRBJ1-1; D possibly corresponds to TRBD1 (6 bases). In germline, CDR1 is SGHRS, CDR2 YFSETQ. Trimming left V 6 bases short and J 5 bases short, with 14 bases between. This CDR3 contains 13 residues. CDR3 coding DNA: TGCGCCAGCAAGACGCAGGGGAGAACTGAAGCTTTCTTT. Translation gives CASKTQGRTEAFF.

The chain has TRBV2 and TRBJ2-7; TRBD1 matches at 11 bases. Germline V lookup: CDR1 SNHLY, CDR2 FYNNEI. There are 15 residues in the CDR3. V was pared by 8 bases and J by 8 bases, with 14 bases of the junction left unmatched. CDR3: CASLPGGTGGVKQYF. CDR3 DNA: TGTGCCAGCCTTCCGGGCGGGACAGGGGGAGTCAAGCAGTACTTC.

This rearrangement joins TRBV2 to TRBJ2-7; 8 bases match TRBD1. CDR3 length equals 13 residues. V lost 7 bases, J lost 2 bases, and 4 bases stayed unmatched. CDR1 is SNHLY, CDR2 FYNNEI, per germline. The CDR3 DNA follows: TGTGCCAGCAACCTGGACAGGGCCTACGAGCAGTACTTC. It encodes CASNLDRAYEQYF.

V gene TRBV7-9 combines with J gene TRBJ2-7, with 13 positions matching TRBD2. Germline CDR1 reads SEHNR; CDR2 reads FQNEAQ (reference sequence). The CDR3 has 14 residues. V lost 5 bases and J lost 6; bases outside the gene matches: 4. The CDR3 DNA follows: TGTGCCAGCAGCCCGGGACTAGCGGGGAGCGAGCAGTACTTC. Protein product: CASSPGLAGSEQYF.

The rearrangement joins TRBV30 to TRBJ2-1; D is undetermined. The CDR3 has 11 residues. The V gene lost 2 bases and the J gene lost 9 bases, with 8 bases spanning the gap. CDR1 GTSNPN and CDR2 SVGIG come from the germline V gene (reference sequence). The CDR3 loop reads CAWSLDFEQFF. The CDR3 DNA is TGTGCCTGGAGTCTAGATTTTGAGCAGTTCTTC.

The chain combines TRBV19 with TRBJ2-7, with TRBD2 matching 9 bases. The CDR3 has 18 residues. The ends lost 3 bases at V and 0 bases at J; junction bases unmatched: 12. CDR1 and CDR2 (germline): LNHDA, SQIVND (reference sequence). The CDR3 bases are TGTGCCAGTAGTATTTCTTGGGAGGCTAGCGGGATCTCCTACGAGCAGTACTTC. Residues: CASSISWEASGISYEQYF.

This chain uses TRBV11-1 with TRBJ2-1; TRBD2 agrees at 7 bases. This CDR3 contains 13 residues. Germline CDR1 reads SGHAT; CDR2 reads FQDESV (reference sequence). Trimming at V came to 3 bases and at J to 9 bases, leaving 5 bases not matched to a gene. DNA of the CDR3: TGTGCCAGCAGCTTGCTAGGGAGGGGTGAGCAGTTCTTC. Amino acids: CASSLLGRGEQFF.

CDR3 loop: CASSIKPRLNYGYTF. CDR3 bases: TGTGCCAGTAGTATTAAGCCTAGGCTTAACTATGGCTACACCTTC. The V and J genes are TRBV19 and TRBJ1-2, with D uncertain. This CDR3 region has 15 residues. Germline V gene lookup returns CDR1 LNHDA and CDR2 SQIVND (reference sequence). V was pared by 3 bases and J by 1 base, with 12 bases between.

This clone was detected a few times. V is TRBV19 and J is TRBJ1-2, with 9 bases aligning to TRBD1. The germline V gene has CDR1 LNHDA and CDR2 SQIVND (reference sequence). CDR3 length equals 15 residues. V lost 4 bases to trimming and J lost 8 bases; unmatched junction nucleotides: 11. The CDR3 reads CASSRLSGTGNGYTF. DNA for the CDR3: TGTGCCAGTAGTAGGCTCTCCGGGACAGGGAACGGCTACACCTTC.

This clone showed up just once. This chain joins TRBV19 and TRBJ1-2; TRBD1 might be the D (6 bases). The CDR3 has 15 amino acids. V dropped 0 bases and J dropped 4 bases, with 12 bases sitting between them. CDR1 is LNHDA and CDR2 is SQIVND in the germline V gene (reference sequence). This CDR3 is CASSIDLGAVYGYTF. The DNA of the CDR3 is TGTGCCAGTAGTATAGATCTGGGGGCGGTCTATGGCTACACCTTC.

This chain connects TRBV7-9 to TRBJ1-2; 11 bases map to TRBD1. The CDR3 spans 14 residues. V lost 5 bases and J lost 7; bases outside the gene matches: 6. CDR1 is SEHNR and CDR2 is FQNEAQ in the germline V gene (reference sequence). The CDR3 DNA sequence: TGTGCCAGCAGCCAGGACAGGGGGCGGAGTGGCTACACCTTC. As protein: CASSQDRGRSGYTF.

The chain employs TRBV30 and TRBJ2-2, with 9 nucleotides matching TRBD2. Trimming cost V 2 bases and J 4 bases; bases outside gene matches: 8. Germline assignment: CDR1 GTSNPN and CDR2 SVGIG (reference sequence). The CDR3 contains 16 residues. CDR3 protein: CAWSLGSGSITGELFF. As DNA, the CDR3 is TGTGCCTGGAGTCTGGGTAGCGGGAGTATCACCGGGGAGCTGTTTTTT.

This chain joins TRBV19 and TRBJ1-5; weak D call: TRBD1 (5 bases). Germline assignment: CDR1 LNHDA and CDR2 SQIVND (reference sequence). This CDR3 contains 15 residues. V lost 5 bases, J lost 2 bases, and 13 bases lay in between. As DNA, the CDR3 is TGTGCCAGTAGTCCTCGTCCCAGGGGCAATCAGCCCCAGCATTTT. It codes for CASSPRPRGNQPQHF.

This rearrangement joins TRBV29-1 to TRBJ2-6; D ambiguous. V lost 0 bases to trimming and J lost 0 bases, with 6 bases between them. This CDR3 comprises 15 residues. CDR1 is SQVTM, CDR2 ANQGSEA, per germline. CDR3 DNA sequence: TGCAGCGTTGAAGATCCCAACTCTGGGGCCAACGTCCTGACTTTC. It yields the protein CSVEDPNSGANVLTF.

This chain links TRBV7-2 with TRBJ2-1; D gene uncertain. The CDR3 runs 16 residues. Germline CDR1 and CDR2: SGHTA and FQGNSA. V was pared by 1 base and J by 0 bases, with 10 bases between. CDR3 residues: CASSLGGTSSYNEQFF. DNA of the CDR3: TGTGCCAGCAGCTTAGGCGGCACCAGCTCCTACAATGAGCAGTTCTTC.

The chain links TRBV2 to TRBJ1-2, with D perhaps matching TRBD1 (5 bases). V was trimmed by 6 bases and J by 2 bases, leaving 10 bases between them. The germline CDR1 and CDR2 sequences are SNHLY and FYNNEI. The CDR3 sequence is 13 residues long. The CDR3 reads CASRETVNYGYTF. CDR3 nucleotides: TGTGCCAGCAGGGAGACAGTGAACTATGGCTACACCTTC. Full variable domain (remainder filled in from reference TRBV2 and TRBJ1-2): EPEVTQTPSHQVTQMGQEVILRCVPISNHLYFYWYRQILGQKVEFLVSFYNNEISEKSEIFDDQFSVERPDGSNFTLKIRSTKLEDSAMYFCASRETVNYGYTFGSGTRLTVV.

The genes are TRBV6-5 and TRBJ2-1; 12 nucleotides line up with TRBD1. V dropped 4 bases and J dropped 8; count of bases not matched to a gene: 6. Per germline, CDR1 MNHEY and CDR2 SVGAGI. The CDR3 sequence is 15 residues long. The CDR3 loop reads CASSSRDRGQHEQFF. The CDR3 DNA follows: TGTGCCAGCAGTTCGCGGGACAGGGGGCAGCATGAGCAGTTCTTC.

This clone was detected only once. This chain connects TRBV12-5 to TRBJ2-3, with D maybe TRBD2 (6 bases). CDR1 LGHNT and CDR2 FRNRAP come from the germline V gene. The CDR3 is 15 residues long. V was cut by 1 base and J by 4 bases, with 12 bases left in between. Here the CDR3 DNA reads TGTGCTAGTGGTTTGGCGGGAGTCGGGCCAGATACGCAGTATTTT. As protein: CASGLAGVGPDTQYF.

V gene TRBV3-1 (or the pseudogene TRBV3-2) combines with J gene TRBJ2-5, with 7 nucleotides matching TRBD2. Germline lookup yields CDR1 LGHDT and CDR2 YNNKEL (reference sequence). This CDR3 is built from 14 residues. J gave up 6 bases and V 2 bases, and 6 bases lay outside the gene matches. DNA for the CDR3: TGTGCCAGCAGCCAATCGGGCGGGAGTAAGACCCAGTACTTC. Translation: CASSQSGGSKTQYF.